This T cell receptor (beta chain) was documented in a study of blood T cell repertoires in COVID-19. The authors' processing: Estimates of nucleated cell counts were drawn from the amplification of reference gene primers. Sequencing was performed with immunoSEQ multiplex PCR; in TCRdb, only in-frame clones are kept and a portion is missing. That table supplies the V and J calls and clone size; D and trimming were determined from the DNA. The table includes about 290,000 clones, around nine tenths detected once. V shed 3 bases and J 3 bases; nucleotides not matched to a gene: 2. This CDR3 spans 14 amino acids. Germline V gene lookup returns CDR1 SGHRS and CDR2 YFSETQ.

This chain connects TRBV5-1 to TRBJ2-5; 10 positions agree with TRBD1. Sequencing was performed on peripheral blood. This receptor was taken from a woman aged 40 to 50 who had recovered from COVID-19. Here the CDR3 DNA reads TGCGCCAGCAGCTCTGGGACAGGGGAAGAGACCCAGTACTTC. Protein product: CASSSGTGEETQYF. Full variable domain (remainder filled in from reference TRBV5-1 and TRBJ2-5): KAGVTQTPRYLIKTRGQQVTLSCSPISGHRSVSWYQQTPGQGLQFLFEYFSETQRNKGNFPGRFSGRQFSNSRSEMNVSTLELGDSALYLCASSSGTGEETQYFGPGTRLLVL.